The 2 T cell receptor beta chains below come from one sample, sequenced in a study of blood T cell repertoires in COVID-19. Generated by immunoSEQ multiplex PCR, the TCRdb table keeps only in-frame clones and is missing some. The sample holds 300,000 to 400,000 clones, almost 85% seen once. Sample: peripheral blood. Receptor source: a human donor in a cohort sampled during active COVID-19.

The table lists this clone with a few counts. The chain joins TRBV7-9 to TRBJ1-1; the match to TRBD1 covers 11 bases. After removal of 3 bases from V and 5 bases from J, the junction contained 5 bases not matched to a gene. The CDR3 is made up of 15 amino acids. Germline-derived CDR1 and CDR2 are SEHNR and FQNEAQ (reference sequence). The CDR3 sequence is CASSFSGQGATEAFF. The CDR3 nucleotides read TGTGCCAGCAGCTTTTCCGGACAGGGGGCTACTGAAGCTTTCTTT. Variable domain in full (rest from reference TRBV7-9 and TRBJ1-1): DTGVSQNPRHKITKRGQNVTFRCDPISEHNRLYWYRQTLGQGPEFLTYFQNEAQLEKSRLLSDRFSAERPKGSFSTLEIQRTEQGDSAMYLCASSFSGQGATEAFFGQGTRLTVV.

V gene TRBV27 combines with J gene TRBJ2-7, with 8 positions matching TRBD2. This CDR3 is 14 amino acids long. V lost 3 bases and J lost 5; bases outside the gene matches: 6. CDR1 MNHEY and CDR2 SMNVEV come from the germline V gene (reference sequence). The CDR3 loop reads CASSFTGTSDEQYF. CDR3 in DNA: TGTGCCAGCAGTTTTACCGGGACTAGTGACGAGCAGTACTTC.